This T cell receptor (beta chain) derives from a study of blood T cells in healthy people across ages. Whole-study results and caveats: The recorded TCR beta diversity per million T cells decreased in a roughly linear manner with age.

Of note for this clonotype: No antigen is known for it. At one of its ends the junction is not consistent with the germline gene, which may arise from a read error.

PCR was performed a second time for about 7 to 11 cycles using a sample-barcoded 5' primer and a J-beta primer mix. Each cDNA molecule received a tag from a template-switch adaptor that had 12 random nucleotides. TCRdb analysed the 5' RACE reads with MiXCR anew, one entry per CDR3 protein. The sample has around 1,900,000 distinct CDR3 sequences, about 39% seen once. Each sample had at least 6 million PBMCs isolated. This CDR3 is 16 amino acids long. Looked up from germline, CDR1 is LGHNA and CDR2 is YSLEER. This chain connects TRBV4-3 to TRBJ1-5, with TRBD1 identical over 8 bases. The sequence was obtained from a human donor in good health. Sequencing used blood. The CDR3 sequence: CASRQGAGGGYQPQHF. Here the CDR3 DNA reads TGCGCCAGCCGCCAAGGGGCAGGGGGCGGGTATCAGCCCCAGCATTTT.